A single sample gave rise to the 31 T cell receptor beta chains below, sequenced in a study of T cell responses to AZD1222 COVID-19 vaccine. TCRdb's table, derived via immunoSEQ multiplex PCR, lists solely in-frame clones and lacks some. The sample lists 99,000 or so clones, 87% occurring once. This material consisted of peripheral blood, taken on day 0 of AZD1222 vaccination. These receptors originate from an adult in good health.

This chain joins TRBV29-1 and TRBJ2-5; D tentatively fits TRBD1 or TRBD2 (6 bases each). Germline CDR1 and CDR2: SQVTM and ANQGSEA. This CDR3 spans 14 amino acids. V lost 6 bases, J lost 4 bases, and 18 bases lay in between. CDR3 nucleotide sequence: TGCAGCGTGACCGGGGGCAGGGGAGGAGAGACCCAGTACTTC. This codes for CSVTGGRGGETQYF. The full variable domain, in which reference TRBV29-1 and TRBJ2-5 provide the parts outside the CDR3, is SAVISQKPSRDICQRGTSLTIQCQVDSQVTMMFWYRQQPGQSLTLIATANQGSEATYESGFVIDKFPISRPNLTFSTLTVSNMSPEDSSIYLCSVTGGRGGETQYFGPGTRLLVL.

The chain joins TRBV3-1 (or the pseudogene TRBV3-2) to TRBJ1-1; 11 bases are shared with TRBD1. V shed 0 bases and J 6 bases; nucleotides not matched to a gene: 6. The CDR3 consists of 16 residues. Per germline, CDR1 LGHDT and CDR2 YNNKEL (reference sequence). CDR3 sequence (DNA): TGTGCCAGCAGCCAAGATCGGACAGGGGGCGACGCTGAAGCTTTCTTT. This gives the protein CASSQDRTGGDAEAFF.

The rearrangement uses TRBV6-2 or TRBV6-3 and TRBJ1-6; D ambiguous. Between the trimmed V and J ends, which lost 5 bases and 4 bases, there was a span of 9 bases. Germline CDR1 and CDR2: MNHEY and SVGEGT. The CDR3 runs to 14 residues. As DNA, the CDR3 is TGTGCCAGCAGTCTTCAGAAATATAATTCACCCCTCCACTTT. Amino acids: CASSLQKYNSPLHF.

This chain connects TRBV15 to TRBJ2-2; D uncertain. Germline V gene data show CDR1 as LNHNV and CDR2 as YYDKDF (reference sequence). Trimming took off 1 base at V and 1 base at J, with 10 bases between the two ends. This CDR3 has 16 residues. CDR3 in amino acids: CATSRVVRRNTGELFF. For the CDR3, the DNA is TGTGCCACCAGCAGAGTGGTTCGACGGAACACCGGGGAGCTGTTTTTT.

This rearrangement joins TRBV29-1 to TRBJ2-5, with unresolved D. Germline CDR1 SQVTM, CDR2 ANQGSEA. Trimming cost V 7 bases and J 1 base, with 16 bases left between them. The CDR3 spans 14 residues. For the CDR3, the DNA is TGCAGCGCCACTAATCGGCTAGTCCAAGAGACCCAGTACTTC. As protein: CSATNRLVQETQYF.

Only a few counts were recorded for this clone. The CDR3 sequence is CASSFNGLAGAQETQYF. The CDR3 nucleotides are TGCGCCAGCAGCTTTAATGGACTAGCGGGGGCCCAAGAGACCCAGTACTTC. The J gene is TRBJ2-5, the V gene TRBV5-1; TRBD2 agrees at 13 bases. CDR3 length: 17 residues. The germline CDR1 and CDR2 sequences are SGHRS and YFSETQ. V lost 2 bases to trimming and J lost 1 base; unmatched junction nucleotides: 5. The full variable domain, completed using reference TRBV5-1 and TRBJ2-5, is KAGVTQTPRYLIKTRGQQVTLSCSPISGHRSVSWYQQTPGQGLQFLFEYFSETQRNKGNFPGRFSGRQFSNSRSEMNVSTLELGDSALYLCASSFNGLAGAQETQYFGPGTRLLVL.

The J gene is TRBJ1-1, the V gene TRBV6-5; D not resolved. Germline V lookup: CDR1 MNHEY, CDR2 SVGAGI. The CDR3 is 13 residues long. V dropped 6 bases and J dropped 1 base, with 9 bases sitting between them. Here the CDR3 reads CASRGWRNTEAFF. CDR3 nucleotide sequence: TGTGCCAGCAGGGGATGGCGGAACACTGAAGCTTTCTTT.

This chain links TRBV7-9 with TRBJ1-5; the match to TRBD1 covers 7 bases. This CDR3 comprises 15 residues. Germline CDR1 is SEHNR and CDR2 is FQNEAQ (reference sequence). Losses at the gene ends were 5 bases for V and 4 bases for J; bases not matched to a gene: 8. CDR3 sequence (DNA): TGTGCCAGCAGCCCATACGGCAGGGGGAATCAGCCCCAGCATTTT. Encoded protein: CASSPYGRGNQPQHF.

The V and J genes are TRBV6-1 and TRBJ2-7, with 7 bases lining up with TRBD2. Per the germline V gene, CDR1 is MNHNS and CDR2 is SASEGT. This CDR3 has 15 amino acids. With V trimmed by 2 bases and J by 0 bases, 4 bases remained unmatched. The CDR3 DNA reads as TGTGCCAGCAGTGAACTGGGCGGGAGCTCCTACGAGCAGTACTTC. As protein: CASSELGGSSYEQYF.

With respect to this clone: The junction and the germline gene differ at one end; a read error may be behind it. CDR3 in DNA: TGTGCCAGCAGCCCATCCGGACTGCGCTATGGCTACACCTTC. Translated, it gives CASSPSGLRYGYTF. The chain joins TRBV5-1 to TRBJ1-2; D call uncertain. Germline CDR1 is SGHRS and CDR2 is YFSETQ. CDR3 length equals 14 residues.

The J gene is TRBJ2-2, the V gene TRBV14; TRBD2 matches at 8 bases. The CDR3 contains 16 residues. Germline CDR1 SGHDN, CDR2 FVKESK. Unmatched junction bases numbered 11, after V lost 4 bases and J lost 7 bases. CDR3 protein: CASSRERGPSSGELFF. CDR3 DNA: TGTGCCAGCAGCCGCGAGCGGGGGCCCTCAAGCGGGGAGCTGTTTTTT.

The chain uses TRBV11-2 and TRBJ2-5; no firm D call. V was trimmed by 5 bases and J by 5 bases, leaving 12 bases between them. Germline V gene data show CDR1 as SGHAT and CDR2 as FQNNGV. The length of the CDR3 is 13 residues. CDR3 loop: CASSTVSRETQYF. The CDR3 DNA is TGTGCCAGCAGCACGGTCTCCCGGGAGACCCAGTACTTC.

This chain links TRBV10-3 with TRBJ2-2; D uncertain. Germline V CDR1 and CDR2: ENHRY, SYGVKD. The CDR3 is 11 residues long. Trimming took 4 bases from V and 4 from J, leaving 1 base between them. CDR3 nucleotide sequence: TGTGCCATCAGTGCCACCGGGGAGCTGTTTTTT. Translated, it gives CAISATGELFF.

The V call is TRBV2, the J call TRBJ2-2, with 14 bases lining up with TRBD2. Trimming at V came to 5 bases and at J to 3 bases, leaving 14 bases not matched to a gene. CDR3 length: 20 residues. Germline V gene sequence: CDR1 SNHLY, CDR2 FYNNEI. This CDR3 reads CASSSDRGTSGGPHTGELFF. The CDR3 bases are TGTGCCAGCAGTAGCGACAGGGGGACTAGCGGGGGCCCCCACACCGGGGAGCTGTTTTTT.

V and J are TRBV7-3 and TRBJ1-2, with 10 bases aligning to TRBD1. V lost 1 base and J lost 7; bases outside the gene matches: 3. This CDR3 is 14 amino acids long. Germline values: CDR1 SGHTA, CDR2 FQGTGA. This CDR3 is CASSLSGQGGGYTF. CDR3 bases: TGTGCCAGCAGCTTAAGTGGACAGGGGGGTGGCTACACCTTC.

The chain carries TRBV4-2 and TRBJ1-1; possible D gene TRBD1, 5 bases. The CDR3 spans 15 residues. CDR1 LGHNA and CDR2 YNFKEQ come from the germline V gene. Trimming took 0 bases from V and 4 from J, leaving 12 bases between them. The CDR3 here is CASSQEGEGSTEAFF. The CDR3 bases are TGTGCCAGCAGCCAAGAGGGGGAAGGGAGCACTGAAGCTTTCTTT.

This chain uses TRBV7-6 with TRBJ2-2, with D tentatively TRBD1 or TRBD2 (7 bases each). The V and J ends lost 5 bases and 3 bases respectively, with 19 bases between them. Per germline, CDR1 SGHVS and CDR2 FNYEAQ. There are 17 residues in the CDR3. In DNA, the CDR3 is TGTGCCAGCAGCCGATTAGGGGGGGACAGACACACCGGGGAGCTGTTTTTT. Amino acid sequence: CASSRLGGDRHTGELFF.

The genes are TRBV19 and TRBJ2-7; 8 nucleotides align to TRBD1. V lost 6 bases and J lost 5; bases outside the gene matches: 9. Germline CDR1 LNHDA, CDR2 SQIVND (reference sequence). This CDR3 has 14 residues. This CDR3 is CASRPADRGDEQYF. CDR3 DNA sequence: TGTGCCAGTAGGCCCGCCGACAGGGGAGACGAGCAGTACTTC.

The J gene is TRBJ1-2, the V gene TRBV6-5; tentative D call: TRBD1 (6 bases). V dropped 5 bases and J dropped 4 bases, with 17 bases sitting between them. Germline lookup yields CDR1 MNHEY and CDR2 SVGAGI. This CDR3 has 15 amino acids. The CDR3 bases are TGTGCCAGCAGTCCCTCCCCGGGACACCTCTATGGCTACACCTTC. Protein: CASSPSPGHLYGYTF.

The genes are TRBV27 and TRBJ2-3; 11 bases match TRBD2. This CDR3 region has 15 residues. Germline values: CDR1 MNHEY, CDR2 SMNVEV (reference sequence). V dropped 5 bases and J dropped 4; count of bases not matched to a gene: 5. In DNA, the CDR3 is TGTGCCAGCAGTCTGACTAGCGGGGCTGCAGATACGCAGTATTTT. It is translated as CASSLTSGAADTQYF.

Note on this clone: One junction end does not reproduce the germline sequence, and a read error may be involved. This rearrangement joins TRBV4-2 to TRBJ2-3, with D perhaps TRBD1 (6 bases). The germline V gene has CDR1 LGHNA and CDR2 YNFKEQ. CDR3 length: 19 residues. CDR3 coding DNA: TGTGCCGGCAGCCCTATGTCAATGGCGGGTGGGGGCCACACAGATACGCAGTATTTT. It translates to CAGSPMSMAGGGHTDTQYF.

The chain employs TRBV5-4 and TRBJ1-6, with D maybe TRBD1 (5 bases). The CDR3 runs to 14 residues. Germline loops: CDR1 SGHNT, CDR2 YYREEE (reference sequence). The V end was cut by 0 bases, the J end by 7 bases, with 8 bases between. Here the CDR3 reads CASSLGGSNSPLHF. DNA for the CDR3: TGTGCCAGCAGCTTGGGGGGGTCCAATTCACCCCTCCACTTT.

This clone has only one observation. The rearrangement joins TRBV5-1 to TRBJ1-1; 11 nucleotides align to TRBD1. CDR3 size: 16 residues. Per germline, CDR1 SGHRS and CDR2 YFSETQ. After removal of 4 bases from V and 4 bases from J, the junction contained 9 bases not matched to a gene. As DNA, the CDR3 is TGCGCCAGCAGCCTTGGACAGGGGGCCCAGGGCACTGAAGCTTTCTTT. Translating it yields CASSLGQGAQGTEAFF.

The rearrangement links TRBV5-8 to TRBJ1-4; D remains unclear. The germline gives CDR1 SGHTS, CDR2 YDEGEE. The CDR3 sequence is 15 residues long. The germline V and J ends were trimmed by 0 bases and 1 base, with 7 bases remaining between them. The CDR3 spells CASSLGGLTNEKLFF. In DNA, the CDR3 is TGTGCCAGCAGCTTGGGGGGATTAACTAATGAAAAACTGTTTTTT.

The V gene is TRBV20-1, the J gene TRBJ2-1; perhaps TRBD2 as D (7 bases). Germline values: CDR1 DFQATT, CDR2 SNEGSKA (reference sequence). V lost 6 bases, J lost 6 bases, and 15 bases lay in between. The CDR3 consists of 13 residues. In nucleotides, the CDR3 is TGCAGTGCCAGTAGGGGGGGGGCCAATGAGCAGTTCTTC. It codes for CSASRGGANEQFF.

V is TRBV25-1 and J is TRBJ1-2, with TRBD1 identical over 9 bases. The V gene end was trimmed by 5 bases and the J gene end by 2 bases; junction bases not matched to a gene: 3. CDR3 length: 14 amino acids. Looked up from germline, CDR1 is MGHDK and CDR2 is SYGVNS. The CDR3 bases are TGTGCCAGCAGTCCTGGGACAGGGAACTATGGCTACACCTTC. Its translation is CASSPGTGNYGYTF.

The rearrangement links TRBV6-5 to TRBJ1-1, with D perhaps matching TRBD1 (6 bases). CDR1 is MNHEY and CDR2 is SVGAGI in the germline V gene. Trimming took off 2 bases at V and 4 bases at J, with 11 bases between the two ends. This CDR3 contains 14 residues. CDR3 residues: CASSYLGAGTEAFF. CDR3 nucleotides: TGTGCCAGCAGTTACCTGGGGGCAGGCACTGAAGCTTTCTTT.

This chain uses TRBV4-3 with TRBJ1-2, with 9 nucleotides matching TRBD1. With V trimmed by 4 bases and J by 3 bases, 6 bases remained unmatched. The germline V gene has CDR1 LGHNA and CDR2 YSLEER. The CDR3 covers 15 residues. CDR3 loop: CASSPIQGADYGYTF. The DNA of the CDR3 is TGCGCCAGCAGCCCAATACAGGGGGCTGACTATGGCTACACCTTC.

The chain joins TRBV19 to TRBJ1-6, with 9 bases matching TRBD1. V shed 6 bases and J 7 bases; nucleotides not matched to a gene: 7. The CDR3 has 15 residues. The germline gives CDR1 LNHDA, CDR2 SQIVND (reference sequence). This CDR3 is CASRIQGAGNSPLHF. The CDR3 DNA sequence: TGTGCCAGTAGGATACAGGGGGCAGGGAATTCACCCCTCCACTTT. The variable domain in full, completed from reference TRBV19 and TRBJ1-6, reads DGGITQSPKYLFRKEGQNVTLSCEQNLNHDAMYWYRQDPGQGLRLIYYSQIVNDFQKGDIAEGYSVSREKKESFPLTVTSAQKNPTAFYLCASRIQGAGNSPLHFGNGTRLTVT.

The CDR3: CASSLRGPNSPLHF. The CDR3, as DNA: TGTGCCAGCAGCCTTCGGGGCCCAAATTCACCCCTCCACTTT. The chain has TRBV5-6 and TRBJ1-6; maybe TRBD1 (5 bases). Trimming removed 4 bases from V and 7 bases from J, with 12 bases in between. Per the germline V gene, CDR1 is SGHDT and CDR2 is YYEEEE. The CDR3 has 14 residues.

The chain uses TRBV21-1 and TRBJ1-1; the D call in the table, TRBD1, was not verified against the DNA. TRBV21-1 is tagged as a pseudogene. This CDR3 has 16 residues. In DNA, the CDR3 is TGTGCCAGCAGCAAAGATGGGACACCGCTGAACACTGAAGCTTTCTTT. Its translation is CASSKDGTPLNTEAFF.